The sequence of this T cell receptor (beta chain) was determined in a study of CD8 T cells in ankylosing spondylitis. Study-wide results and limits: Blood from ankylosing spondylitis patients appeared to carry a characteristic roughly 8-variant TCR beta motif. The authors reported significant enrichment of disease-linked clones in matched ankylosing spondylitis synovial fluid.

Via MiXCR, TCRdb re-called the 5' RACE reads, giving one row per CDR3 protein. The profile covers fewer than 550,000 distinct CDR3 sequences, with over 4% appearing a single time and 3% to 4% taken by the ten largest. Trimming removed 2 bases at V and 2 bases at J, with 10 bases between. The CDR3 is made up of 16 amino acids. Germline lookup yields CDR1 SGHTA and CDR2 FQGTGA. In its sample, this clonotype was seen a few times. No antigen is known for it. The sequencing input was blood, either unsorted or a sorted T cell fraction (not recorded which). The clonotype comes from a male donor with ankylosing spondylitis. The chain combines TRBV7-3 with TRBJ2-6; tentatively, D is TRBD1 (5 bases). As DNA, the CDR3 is TGTGCCAGCAGCTTACAGGGTGTGGCTGGGGCCAACGTCCTGACTTTC. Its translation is CASSLQGVAGANVLTF.